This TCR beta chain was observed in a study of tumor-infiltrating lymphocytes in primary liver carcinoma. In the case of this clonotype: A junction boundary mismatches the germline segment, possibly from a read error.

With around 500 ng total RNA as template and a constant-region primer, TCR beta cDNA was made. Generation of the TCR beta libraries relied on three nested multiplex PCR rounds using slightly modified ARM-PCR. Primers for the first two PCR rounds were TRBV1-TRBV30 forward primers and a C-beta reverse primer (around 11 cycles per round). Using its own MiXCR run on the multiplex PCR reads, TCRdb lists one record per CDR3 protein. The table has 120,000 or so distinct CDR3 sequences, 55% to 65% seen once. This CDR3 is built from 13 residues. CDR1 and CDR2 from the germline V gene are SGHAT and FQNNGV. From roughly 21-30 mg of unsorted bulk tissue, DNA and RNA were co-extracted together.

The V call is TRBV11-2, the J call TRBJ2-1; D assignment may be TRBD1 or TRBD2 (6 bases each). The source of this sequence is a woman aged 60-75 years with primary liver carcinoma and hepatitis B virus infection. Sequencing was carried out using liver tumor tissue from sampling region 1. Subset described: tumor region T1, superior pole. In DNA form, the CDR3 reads TGCGCCAGCAGCGGAGGGGGGTGCAATGAGCAGTTCTTC. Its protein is CASSGGGCNEQFF.